This TCR beta chain is from a study of blood T cell repertoires in COVID-19. Clones were read by immunoSEQ multiplex PCR, and TCRdb kept only the in-frame ones, dropping some. The sample includes approximately 97,000 clones, approximately 85% of them seen just once. With 4 bases clipped from V and 6 bases from J, the junction kept 6 bases outside the gene matches. Germline V gives CDR1 SGHDT, CDR2 YYEEEE. This CDR3 is 13 amino acids long. The sequenced sample was peripheral blood. The sequence came from a human donor in a cohort sampled during active COVID-19. This rearrangement joins TRBV5-6 to TRBJ1-2; 7 bases match TRBD1. In DNA form, the CDR3 reads TGTGCCAGCAGCCCCGACAGGGCTGATGGCTACACCTTC. Its translation is CASSPDRADGYTF.